This T cell receptor beta chain was identified in a study of PD-1 and CTLA-4 blockade in melanoma. Sequenced by immunoSEQ multiplex PCR; TCRdb stores in-frame clones only, minus some. The table records about 16,000 clones, 70% of them present only once. By its share, this clone is medium-sized (0.01 to 0.1%). Trimming shortened V by 3 bases and J by 1 base, and 27 bases separated the two germline ends. CDR1 and CDR2 from the germline V gene are MGHRA and YSYEKL. The CDR3 loop spans 20 amino acids. The material was CD8+ T cells from peripheral blood, obtained from a patient given anti-PD-1 treatment. The source of this sequence is a human donor with melanoma. V usage is TRBV4-1 and J usage is TRBJ1-2; perhaps TRBD1 as D (6 bases). The CDR3 reads CASSHVKTYRVRGGNYGYTF. CDR3 DNA: TGCGCCAGCAGCCATGTCAAAACCTACAGGGTTAGGGGGGGTAACTATGGCTACACCTTC.